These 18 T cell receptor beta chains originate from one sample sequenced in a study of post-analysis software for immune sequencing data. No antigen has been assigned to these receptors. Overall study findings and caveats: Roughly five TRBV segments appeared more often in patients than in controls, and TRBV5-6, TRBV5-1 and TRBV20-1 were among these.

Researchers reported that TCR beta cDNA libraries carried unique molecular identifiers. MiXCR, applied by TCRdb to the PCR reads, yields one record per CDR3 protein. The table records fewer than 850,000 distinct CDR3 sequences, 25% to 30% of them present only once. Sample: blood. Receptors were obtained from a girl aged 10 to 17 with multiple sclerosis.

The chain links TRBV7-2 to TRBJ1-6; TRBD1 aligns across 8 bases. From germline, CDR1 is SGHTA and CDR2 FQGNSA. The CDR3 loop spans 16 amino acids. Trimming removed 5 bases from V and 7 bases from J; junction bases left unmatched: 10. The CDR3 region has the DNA TGTGCCAGCAGCCTTTGGGACAGGAAAAGCAATTCACCCCTCCACTTT. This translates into CASSLWDRKSNSPLHF.

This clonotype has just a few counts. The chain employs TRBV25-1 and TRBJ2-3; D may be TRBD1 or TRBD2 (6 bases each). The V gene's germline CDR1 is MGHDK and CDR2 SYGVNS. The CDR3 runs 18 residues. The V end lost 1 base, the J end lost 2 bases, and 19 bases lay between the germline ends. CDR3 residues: CASSESGAKKVSTDTQYF. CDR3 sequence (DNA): TGTGCCAGCAGTGAATCGGGGGCCAAGAAAGTTTCCACAGATACGCAGTATTTT.

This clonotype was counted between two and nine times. The CDR3 sequence: CAITGTSGVSTQYF. The DNA for the CDR3 is TGTGCCATCACCGGGACTAGCGGGGTATCGACCCAGTACTTC. V is TRBV28 and J is TRBJ2-5; 13 nucleotides agree with TRBD2. CDR3 length equals 14 residues. Per the germline V gene, CDR1 is MDHEN and CDR2 is SYDVKM. Trimming cost V 10 bases and J 7 bases; bases outside gene matches: 9.

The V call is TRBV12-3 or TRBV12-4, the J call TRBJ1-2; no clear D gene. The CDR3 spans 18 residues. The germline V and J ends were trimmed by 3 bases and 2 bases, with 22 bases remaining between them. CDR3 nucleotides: TGTGCCAGCAGTTTTAGTTGGTCACCCCCTGGGGAAAACTATGGCTACACCTTC. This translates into CASSFSWSPPGENYGYTF.

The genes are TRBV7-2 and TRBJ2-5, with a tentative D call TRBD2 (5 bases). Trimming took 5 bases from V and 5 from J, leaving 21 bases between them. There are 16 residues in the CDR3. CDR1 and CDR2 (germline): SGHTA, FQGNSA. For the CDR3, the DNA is TGTGCCAGCAGCACCTGGAACCTTCTAGCTGGGGAGACCCAGTACTTC. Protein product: CASSTWNLLAGETQYF.

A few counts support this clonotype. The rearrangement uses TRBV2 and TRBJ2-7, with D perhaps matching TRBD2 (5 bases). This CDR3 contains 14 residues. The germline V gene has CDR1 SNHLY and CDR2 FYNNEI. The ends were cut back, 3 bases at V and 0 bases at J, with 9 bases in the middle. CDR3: CASSETGSSYEQYF. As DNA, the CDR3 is TGTGCCAGCAGTGAGACGGGGAGCTCCTACGAGCAGTACTTC.

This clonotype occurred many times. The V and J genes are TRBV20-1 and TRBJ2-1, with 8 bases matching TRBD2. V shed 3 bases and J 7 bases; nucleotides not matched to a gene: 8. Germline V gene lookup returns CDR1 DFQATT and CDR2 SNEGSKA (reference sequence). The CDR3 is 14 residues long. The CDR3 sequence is CSARFQREFNEQFF. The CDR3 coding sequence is TGCAGTGCTAGGTTCCAGCGGGAGTTTAATGAGCAGTTCTTC.

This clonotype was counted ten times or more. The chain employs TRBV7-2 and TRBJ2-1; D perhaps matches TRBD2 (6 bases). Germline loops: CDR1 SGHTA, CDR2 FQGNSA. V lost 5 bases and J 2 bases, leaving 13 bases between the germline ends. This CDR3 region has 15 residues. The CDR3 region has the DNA TGTGCCAGCAGCCTTAGCGGAGGGGCCTACAATGAGCAGTTCTTC. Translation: CASSLSGGAYNEQFF.

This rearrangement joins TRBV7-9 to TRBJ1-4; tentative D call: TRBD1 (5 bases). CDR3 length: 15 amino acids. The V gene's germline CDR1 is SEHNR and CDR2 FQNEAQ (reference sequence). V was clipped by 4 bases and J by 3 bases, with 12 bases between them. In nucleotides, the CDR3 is TGTGCCAGCAGCTCGGAGGGGCAGGCTAATGAAAAACTGTTTTTT. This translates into CASSSEGQANEKLFF.

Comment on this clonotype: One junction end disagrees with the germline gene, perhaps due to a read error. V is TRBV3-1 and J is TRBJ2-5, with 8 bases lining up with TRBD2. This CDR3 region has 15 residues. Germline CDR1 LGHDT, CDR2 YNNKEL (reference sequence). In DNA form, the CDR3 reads TGTGCCAGCAGCCCCAGACTAGCGATCGGAGAGACCCTGTACTTC. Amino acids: CASSPRLAIGETLYF.

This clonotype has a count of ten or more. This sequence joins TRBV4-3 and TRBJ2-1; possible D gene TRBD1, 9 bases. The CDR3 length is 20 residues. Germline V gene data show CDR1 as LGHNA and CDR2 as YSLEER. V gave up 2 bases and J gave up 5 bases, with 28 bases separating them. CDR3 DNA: TGCGCCAGCAGCCAAACCTACAGGGGGCTTAGGACTAGCCCGAACAATGAGCAGTTCTTC. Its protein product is CASSQTYRGLRTSPNNEQFF.

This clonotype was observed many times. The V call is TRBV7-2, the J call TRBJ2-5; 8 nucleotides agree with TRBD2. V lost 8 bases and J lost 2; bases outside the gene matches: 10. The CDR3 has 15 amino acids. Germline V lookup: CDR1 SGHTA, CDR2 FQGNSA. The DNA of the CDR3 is TGTGCCAGCGGTTACGATAGCGGGGTACAAGAGACCCAGTACTTC. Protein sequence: CASGYDSGVQETQYF. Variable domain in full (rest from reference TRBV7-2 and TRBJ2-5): GAGVSQSPSNKVTEKGKDVELRCDPISGHTALYWYRQSLGQGLEFLIYFQGNSAPDKSGLPSDRFSAERTGGSVSTLTIQRTQQEDSAVYLCASGYDSGVQETQYFGPGTRLLVL.

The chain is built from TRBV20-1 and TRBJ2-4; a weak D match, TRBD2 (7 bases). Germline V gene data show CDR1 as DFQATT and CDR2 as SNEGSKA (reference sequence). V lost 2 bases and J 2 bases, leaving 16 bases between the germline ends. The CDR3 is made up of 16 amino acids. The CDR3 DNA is TGCAGTGCTAGAAGGGGGGGCAGTGGGACCAAAAACATTCAGTACTTC. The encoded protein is CSARRGGSGTKNIQYF.

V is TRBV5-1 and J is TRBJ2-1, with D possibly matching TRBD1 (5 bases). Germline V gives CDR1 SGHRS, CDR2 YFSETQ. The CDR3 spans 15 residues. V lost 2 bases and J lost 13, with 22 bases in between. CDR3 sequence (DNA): TGCGCCAGCAGCTTAGACAGAGGAATCCAAGAGACCCAGTTCTTC. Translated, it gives CASSLDRGIQETQFF.

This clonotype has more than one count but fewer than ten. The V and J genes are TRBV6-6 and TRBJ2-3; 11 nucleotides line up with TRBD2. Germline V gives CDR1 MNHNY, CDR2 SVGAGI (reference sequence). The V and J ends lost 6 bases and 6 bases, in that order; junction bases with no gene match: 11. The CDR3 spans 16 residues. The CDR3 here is CASSRDSGGAIDTQYF. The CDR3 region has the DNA TGTGCCAGCAGCCGTGATAGCGGGGGGGCGATTGATACGCAGTATTTT.

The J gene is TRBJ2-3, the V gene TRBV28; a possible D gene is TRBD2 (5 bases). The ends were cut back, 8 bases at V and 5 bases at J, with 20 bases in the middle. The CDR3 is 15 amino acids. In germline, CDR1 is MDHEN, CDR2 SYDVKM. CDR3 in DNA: TGTGCCAGCGATACCGGACTTTCCCGGGGAGATACGCAGTATTTT. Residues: CASDTGLSRGDTQYF.

In DNA, the CDR3 is TGTGCCAGCAGCCAGGACCTTAGAACCAGTGAGCAGTTCTTC. Its protein is CASSQDLRTSEQFF. The chain employs TRBV5-6 and TRBJ2-1; D is unclear. In germline, CDR1 is SGHDT, CDR2 YYEEEE. V was trimmed by 4 bases and J by 9 bases, leaving 17 bases between them. The CDR3 is 14 residues long.

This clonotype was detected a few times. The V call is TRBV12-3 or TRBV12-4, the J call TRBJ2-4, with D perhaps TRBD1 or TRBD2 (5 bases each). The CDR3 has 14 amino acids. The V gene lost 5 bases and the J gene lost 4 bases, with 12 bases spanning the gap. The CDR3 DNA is TGTGCCAGCAGTCCAGGGACGGAAAAAAACATTCAGTACTTC. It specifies CASSPGTEKNIQYF.